This entry is about one TCR beta chain. Its specificity is not known. Repertoires were generated with immunoSEQ multiplex PCR, while TCRdb's copy carries only in-frame clones and drops some. The table lists tens of thousands of clones, about 85% of them singletons, with 8.5% in the top ten. This specimen belongs to a study of radiotherapy plus CTLA-4 blockade in lung cancer. Study in general: Patients showed objective responses in about 18% of cases and disease control in under 35%. Study conclusions and caveats: The best predictor of response was reported to be early blood T cell clone dynamics, with interferon-beta. Radiotherapy was combined with ipilimumab, and tumor-derived TCR clones then expanded in blood.

The length of the CDR3 is 16 residues. Germline V gene lookup returns CDR1 SEHNR and CDR2 FQNEAQ (reference sequence). The germline V and J ends were trimmed by 4 bases and 3 bases, with 18 bases remaining between them. This specimen consisted of peripheral blood, obtained from a patient treated with radiotherapy plus ipilimumab. The chain joins TRBV7-9 to TRBJ1-2, with D unresolved. The clonotype comes from a human donor with non-small cell lung cancer who had a complete response to radiotherapy plus ipilimumab. The CDR3 protein is CASSSSGRVRDYGYTF. The CDR3 DNA reads TGTGCCAGCAGCTCCAGCGGGAGAGTACGGGACTATGGCTACACCTTC.